Below, 5 T cell receptor beta chains from the same sample are listed, as sequenced in a study of pediatric ulcerative colitis (dated by TCRdb to between 2018 and 2021). During colonoscopy, one to two rectal pinch biopsies were obtained for research purposes. The library was prepared using the immunoSEQ multiplex PCR assay. In TCRdb, the immuneACCESS table is reduced to in-frame sequences with V and J assigned. These tables do not hold every clone; where another copy was compared, an unresolved V gene accounts for under half, and the others remain unexplained. For this sample there are under 20,000 clones; roughly 70% appear just once. The leading ten clones occupy 6.6% of the sample. Sequencing input: gut tissue. The receptors here all came from a boy between 5 and 17 years old with moderate ulcerative colitis.

This chain joins TRBV29-1 and TRBJ1-1; no firm D call. The germline gives CDR1 SQVTM, CDR2 ANQGSEA. V was cut by 6 bases and J by 1 base, with 6 bases left in between. This CDR3 is 11 amino acids long. The CDR3 DNA sequence: TGCAGCGTCCGATCGAACACTGAAGCTTTCTTT. Translating gives CSVRSNTEAFF.

This chain links TRBV27 with TRBJ2-2; 10 nucleotides agree with TRBD2. J gave up 6 bases and V 6 bases, and 22 bases lay outside the gene matches. Germline CDR1 MNHEY, CDR2 SMNVEV (reference sequence). The length of the CDR3 is 20 residues. CDR3 region: CASSPLRLAGGHNPPGELFF. CDR3 in DNA: TGTGCCAGCAGCCCACTCCGTTTAGCGGGGGGCCACAACCCTCCCGGGGAGCTGTTTTTT.

This clone has only one observation. The chain carries TRBV9 and TRBJ2-7, with D possibly matching TRBD2 (7 bases). Germline V lookup: CDR1 SGDLS, CDR2 YYNGEE. The V end was cut by 3 bases, the J end by 1 base, with 14 bases between. The CDR3 length is 15 residues. The CDR3 loop is CASSGGGLTSYEQYF. The CDR3 nucleotides are TGTGCCAGCAGCGGAGGGGGACTAACTTCCTACGAGCAGTACTTC.

This clone appeared a few times. The genes are TRBV2 and TRBJ2-7, with TRBD1 matching 8 bases. This CDR3 spans 13 amino acids. V shed 8 bases and J 3 bases; nucleotides not matched to a gene: 6. Per germline, CDR1 SNHLY and CDR2 FYNNEI. CDR3 amino acids: CASGSTGGYEQYF. CDR3 DNA: TGTGCCAGCGGATCAACAGGGGGCTACGAGCAGTACTTC. The variable domain in full, with the rest retrieved from reference TRBV2 and TRBJ2-7, is EPEVTQTPSHQVTQMGQEVILRCVPISNHLYFYWYRQILGQKVEFLVSFYNNEISEKSEIFDDQFSVERPDGSNFTLKIRSTKLEDSAMYFCASGSTGGYEQYFGPGTRLTVT.

The V call is TRBV28, the J call TRBJ2-3; D unresolved. Germline CDR1 reads MDHEN; CDR2 reads SYDVKM. Trimming shortened V by 10 bases and J by 0 bases, and 14 bases separated the two germline ends. The CDR3 covers 14 residues. The CDR3 sequence is CAIKTPLSTDTQYF. The CDR3 DNA reads TGTGCCATCAAGACTCCGCTCAGCACAGATACGCAGTATTTT.